A selection of T cell receptor beta chains follows, all from one sample in a study of T cells in Graves' hyperthyroidism and ophthalmopathy. In TCRdb, the multiplex PCR reads were re-called with MiXCR into one record per CDR3 protein. This sample has 480,000 or so distinct CDR3 sequences, with roughly an eighth found just once. Input material: blood. These receptors were taken from a woman aged 18-29 years with Graves' hyperthyroidism. Each CDR3 is given with its conserved first and last residue. The order of the fields is D gene, J gene, clone size, V gene, CDR3 DNA, CDR3 protein. A D gene is named only where the DNA matches it firmly. Rows may omit the clone size; those that give it use once, few, many or a size class.

D gene: NA; J gene: TRBJ2-1; clone size: many; V gene: TRBV14; CDR3 DNA: TGTGCCAGCAGCCAACCCGGGAGTCATTATGAGCAGTTCTTC; CDR3 protein: CASSQPGSHYEQFF
D gene: TRBD2; J gene: TRBJ2-3; clone size: NA; V gene: TRBV29-1; CDR3 DNA: TGCAGCGTTGAGCCCACTAGCGGGAGGGAATTAGATACGCAGTATTTT; CDR3 protein: CSVEPTSGRELDTQYF
D gene: TRBD2; J gene: TRBJ2-7; clone size: many; V gene: TRBV20-1; CDR3 DNA: TGCAGTGCCGTAAGCGGGAGGGGCTCCTACGAGCAGTACTTC; CDR3 protein: CSAVSGRGSYEQYF
D gene: NA; J gene: TRBJ2-5; clone size: many; V gene: TRBV12-3/TRBV12-4; CDR3 DNA: TGTGCCAGCAGTTTTCGGAGGGAAGAGACCCAGTACTTC; CDR3 protein: CASSFRREETQYF
D gene: NA; J gene: TRBJ1-1; clone size: few; V gene: TRBV19; CDR3 DNA: TGTGCCAGTAGTTCCAGATGGGACACCCAGGGGACTGAAGCTTTCTTT; CDR3 protein: CASSSRWDTQGTEAFF
D gene: NA; J gene: TRBJ2-4; clone size: NA; V gene: TRBV25-1; CDR3 DNA: TGTGCCACTTGGGCCAGCCTTACCAAAAACATTCAGTACTTC; CDR3 protein: CATWASLTKNIQYF
D gene: NA; J gene: TRBJ1-1; clone size: many; V gene: TRBV6-1; CDR3 DNA: TGTGCCAGCAGCCGCGTAGGGCGCACTGAAGCTTTCTTT; CDR3 protein: CASSRVGRTEAFF
D gene: NA; J gene: TRBJ1-5; clone size: many; V gene: TRBV6-5; CDR3 DNA: TGTGCCAGCAGTTACTCACAGCACAATCAGCCCCAGCATTTT; CDR3 protein: CASSYSQHNQPQHF
D gene: TRBD2; J gene: TRBJ2-7; clone size: NA; V gene: TRBV27; CDR3 DNA: TGTGCCAGCTCCCCACTAGCGATCCCCTACGAGCAGTACTTC; CDR3 protein: CASSPLAIPYEQYF
D gene: NA; J gene: TRBJ1-6; clone size: few; V gene: TRBV11-2; CDR3 DNA: TGTGCCAGCAGCCTCCGGACAAACAATAATTCACCCCTCCACTTT; CDR3 protein: CASSLRTNNNSPLHF
D gene: NA; J gene: TRBJ1-1; clone size: few; V gene: TRBV7-3; CDR3 DNA: TGTGCCAGCAGCCAGGACCATGAAGCTTTCTTT; CDR3 protein: CASSQDHEAFF
D gene: NA; J gene: TRBJ2-2; clone size: many; V gene: TRBV11-2; CDR3 DNA: TGTGCCAGCAGCCCCAACGCCAGACGAGGCGGGGAGCTGTTTTTT; CDR3 protein: CASSPNARRGGELFF